This T cell receptor (beta chain) was captured by sequencing in a study of T cell repertoires in cytomegalovirus infection. TCRdb re-called the reads through MiXCR, storing one row per CDR3 protein. Of about 890,000 distinct CDR3 sequences detected, about a third appear once; the ten largest clones hold around 15%. Note on this clonotype: Its cognate antigen is unknown.

The sequence derives from a human donor in good health (CMV status not recorded). Some clones in this sample may be carry-over from other donors' samples. The specimen comprised cultured CD8+ T cells from PBMCs, sampled from culture after CMV antigen stimulation.

The CDR3 loop is CASSLAIGTWEQYF. The DNA for the CDR3 is TGTGCCAGCAGCTTAGCGATCGGGACATGGGAGCAGTACTTC. The chain employs TRBV7-8 and TRBJ2-7, with D possibly TRBD1 on 6 matching bases. CDR1 is SGHVS and CDR2 is FQNEAQ in the germline V gene. There are 14 residues in the CDR3. Between the trimmed V and J ends, which lost 0 bases and 7 bases, there was a span of 13 bases.